This entry lists 7 T cell receptor beta chains sequenced from one sample in a study of blood T cell repertoires in COVID-19. Profiling relied on immunoSEQ multiplex PCR, and the TCRdb table lists in-frame clones only, not all of them. The top ten hold roughly 1% of the sample, which has roughly 300,000 clones, roughly 87% seen once. The sequenced sample consisted of PBMCs or T cells enriched from blood (not recorded which). These receptors were collected from a woman between 25 and 40 years old who had recovered from COVID-19.

The rearrangement joins TRBV9 to TRBJ1-1; D perhaps matches TRBD1 (5 bases). The V gene lost 0 bases and the J gene lost 4 bases, with 16 bases spanning the gap. This CDR3 has 16 amino acids. The V gene's germline CDR1 is SGDLS and CDR2 YYNGEE. The CDR3 spells CASSVEGGWGVTEAFF. CDR3 bases: TGTGCCAGCAGCGTAGAAGGAGGGTGGGGGGTCACTGAAGCTTTCTTT.

This chain connects TRBV19 to TRBJ2-6; D gene unclear. CDR1 LNHDA and CDR2 SQIVND come from the germline V gene (reference sequence). V was trimmed by 6 bases and J by 2 bases, leaving 5 bases between them. The CDR3 has 13 amino acids. The CDR3 coding sequence is TGTGCCAGTAGGCAGGCTGGGGCCAACGTCCTGACTTTC. Protein: CASRQAGANVLTF.

The V call is TRBV10-2, the J call TRBJ1-1, with 7 positions matching TRBD1. The V segment lost 6 bases and the J segment 7 bases; nucleotides outside the gene matches: 11. The CDR3 runs to 14 residues. Germline assignment: CDR1 WSHSY and CDR2 SAAADI. CDR3 protein: CASRQGRQGNEAFF. For the CDR3, the DNA is TGCGCCAGCAGACAGGGGAGGCAGGGGAATGAAGCTTTCTTT.

This rearrangement joins TRBV5-4 to TRBJ2-5, with 9 positions matching TRBD2. Per the germline V gene, CDR1 is SGHNT and CDR2 is YYREEE (reference sequence). Germline trimming cut 0 bases from V and 4 bases from J; bases unmatched to any gene: 10. This CDR3 contains 17 residues. For the CDR3, the DNA is TGTGCCAGCAGCTTGGGGTCTTTGAGCGGGGGGCCAGAGACCCAGTACTTC. Translating it yields CASSLGSLSGGPETQYF.

The chain has TRBV5-1 and TRBJ2-3, with TRBD1 identical over 7 bases. The CDR3 is 15 residues long. Trimming cost V 4 bases and J 4 bases; bases outside gene matches: 9. CDR1 and CDR2 from the germline V gene are SGHRS and YFSETQ. In DNA form, the CDR3 reads TGCGCCAGCAGCCCCGGGACAGTCGGGGCAGATACGCAGTATTTT. It specifies CASSPGTVGADTQYF.

The gene calls are TRBV19 and TRBJ1-1; unclear D gene. V was clipped by 7 bases and J by 4 bases, with 19 bases between them. The CDR3 consists of 15 residues. Per the germline V gene, CDR1 is LNHDA and CDR2 is SQIVND (reference sequence). The CDR3 bases are TGTGCCAGTACCCCTAGTCTCGCGTTGAGCACTGAAGCTTTCTTT. Amino acid sequence: CASTPSLALSTEAFF.

The chain recombines TRBV29-1 with TRBJ1-1; D gene uncertain. This CDR3 has 13 amino acids. Trimming shortened V by 3 bases and J by 0 bases, and 8 bases separated the two germline ends. Germline V lookup: CDR1 SQVTM, CDR2 ANQGSEA. The CDR3 DNA reads TGCAGCGTTGATGTGGGCATGAACACTGAAGCTTTCTTT. Translating it yields CSVDVGMNTEAFF.